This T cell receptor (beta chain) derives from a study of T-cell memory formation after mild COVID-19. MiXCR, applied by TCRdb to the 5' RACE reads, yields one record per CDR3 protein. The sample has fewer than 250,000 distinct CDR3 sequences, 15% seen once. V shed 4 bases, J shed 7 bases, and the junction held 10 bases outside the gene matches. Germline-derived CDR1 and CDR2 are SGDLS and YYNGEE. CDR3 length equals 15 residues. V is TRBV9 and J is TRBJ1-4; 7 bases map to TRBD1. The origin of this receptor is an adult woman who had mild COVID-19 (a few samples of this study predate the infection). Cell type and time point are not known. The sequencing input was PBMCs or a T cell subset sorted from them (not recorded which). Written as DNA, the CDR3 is TGTGCCAGCAGCCTCAGACAGGGAGAGGCTGAAAAACTGTTTTTT. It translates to CASSLRQGEAEKLFF.